This T cell receptor beta chain was sequenced during a study of a mutant IDH1 vaccine in newly diagnosed glioma. Time point reported: week 47, end of study. One vaccine dose held 300 ug of mutant IDH1 20-mer peptide and came with topical imiquimod. As to this clone: What it binds is not known.

V dropped 2 bases and J dropped 1 base, with 12 bases sitting between them. This CDR3 contains 15 residues. CDR1 is MDHEN, CDR2 SYDVKM, per germline. Measured with immunoSEQ multiplex PCR; TCRdb has only the in-frame clones, and not every one. The data contain under 40,000 clones, 89% of them singletons. The starting material was PBMCs, obtained from a glioma patient whose treatment included an IDH1 peptide vaccine. The receptor was derived from a man in his forties or fifties with glioma. This chain joins TRBV28 and TRBJ2-7; no definite D call. The CDR3, as DNA: TGTGCCAGCAGTTTAGGGTACCCGTATTCCTACGAGCAGTACTTC. Translating gives CASSLGYPYSYEQYF.